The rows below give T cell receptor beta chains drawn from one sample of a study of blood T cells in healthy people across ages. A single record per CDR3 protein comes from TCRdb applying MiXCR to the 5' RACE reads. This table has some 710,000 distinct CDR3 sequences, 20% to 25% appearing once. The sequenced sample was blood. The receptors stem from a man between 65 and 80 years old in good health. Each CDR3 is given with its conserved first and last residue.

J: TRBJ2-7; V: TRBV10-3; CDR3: CAISPPGQGAYEQYF
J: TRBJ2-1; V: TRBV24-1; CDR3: CATSDASGRTPYNEQFF
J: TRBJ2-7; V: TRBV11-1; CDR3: CASSPGQGGEQYF
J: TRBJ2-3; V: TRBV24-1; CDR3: CATSEPDRPTDTQYF
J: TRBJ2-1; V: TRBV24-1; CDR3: CATSDLGGDEQFF
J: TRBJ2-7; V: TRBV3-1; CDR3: CASSQGGTLYEQYF
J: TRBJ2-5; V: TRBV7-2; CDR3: CASSLMREETQYF
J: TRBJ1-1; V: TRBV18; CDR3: CASSFGTGMNTEAFF
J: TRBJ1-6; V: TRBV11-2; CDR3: CASSLVGKTGFYNSPLHF
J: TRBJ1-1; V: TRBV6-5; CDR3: CASSYSGQMNTEAFF
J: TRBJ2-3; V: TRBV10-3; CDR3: CALAERDATDTQYF
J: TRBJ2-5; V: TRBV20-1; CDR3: CSASGRLKGTKETQYF
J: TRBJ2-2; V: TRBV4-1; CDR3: CASSQAGELFF
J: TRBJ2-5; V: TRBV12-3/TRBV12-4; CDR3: CASSLHQGRETQYF
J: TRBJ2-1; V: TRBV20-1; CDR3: CSASTRGGYNEQFF
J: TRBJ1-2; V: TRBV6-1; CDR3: CASSEIVGTDGYTF
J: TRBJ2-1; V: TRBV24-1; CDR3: CATSDGDSNNEQFF
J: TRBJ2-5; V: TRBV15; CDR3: CATSRDGRQETQYF
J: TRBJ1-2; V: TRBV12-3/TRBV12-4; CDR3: CASSLGGGIGYTF
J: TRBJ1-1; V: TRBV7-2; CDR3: CASSLQGYAEAFF
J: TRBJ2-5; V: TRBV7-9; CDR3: CASSLDSRVQYF
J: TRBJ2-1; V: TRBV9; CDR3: CASSTQTGRPYNEQFF
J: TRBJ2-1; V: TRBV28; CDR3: CASTVLGQGRGYNEQFF
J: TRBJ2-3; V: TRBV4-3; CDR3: CASSQERRSQDTQYF
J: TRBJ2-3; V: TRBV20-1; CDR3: CSADTSGDTDTQYF
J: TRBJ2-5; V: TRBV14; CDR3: CASSQVQQETQYF
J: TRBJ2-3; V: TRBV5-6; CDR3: CASSFTGGPTDTQYF
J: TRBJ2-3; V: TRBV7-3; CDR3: CASSQDTLRELDTQYF
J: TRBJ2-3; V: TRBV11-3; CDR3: CASSLPSEGTDTQYF
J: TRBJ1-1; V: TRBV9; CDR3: CASNLHEAFF
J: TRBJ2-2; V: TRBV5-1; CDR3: CASSDESFGELFF
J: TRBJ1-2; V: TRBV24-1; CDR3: CATSEPGTDYGYTF
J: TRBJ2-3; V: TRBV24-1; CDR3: CATSPDRGTDTQYF
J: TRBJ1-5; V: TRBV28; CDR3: CASSSGNQPQHF
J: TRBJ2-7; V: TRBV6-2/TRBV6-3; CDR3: CASSYRSSGSYYEQYF
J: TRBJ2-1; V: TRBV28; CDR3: CASSFSGVYNEQFF
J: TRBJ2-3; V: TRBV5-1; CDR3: CASSSQGAPPDTQYF
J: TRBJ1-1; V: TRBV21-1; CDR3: CASSLGAVTEAFF
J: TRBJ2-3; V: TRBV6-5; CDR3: CASSKLSGSGTDTQYF
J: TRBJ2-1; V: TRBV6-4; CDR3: CASAPSGSYNEQFF
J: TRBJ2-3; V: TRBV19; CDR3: CASSPSGIPADTQYF
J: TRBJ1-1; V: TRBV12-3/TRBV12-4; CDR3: CASSPRVLNTEAFF
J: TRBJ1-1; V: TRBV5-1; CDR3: CASSGWTDDTEAFF
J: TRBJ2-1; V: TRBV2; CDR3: CASSETDNEQFF
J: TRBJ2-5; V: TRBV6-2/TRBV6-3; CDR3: CASRGLGMGSETQYF
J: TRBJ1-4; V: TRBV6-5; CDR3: CASSYSTRPNEKLFF
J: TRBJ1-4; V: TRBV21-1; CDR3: CASTKARTGGDEKLLF
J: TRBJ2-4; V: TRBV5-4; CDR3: CASSRTGTSVSKNIQYF
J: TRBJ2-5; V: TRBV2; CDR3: CASSESSFGTQYF
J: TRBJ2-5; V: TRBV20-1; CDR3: CSARPTYQETQYF
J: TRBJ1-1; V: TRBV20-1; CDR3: CSARDPTTGDTEAFF
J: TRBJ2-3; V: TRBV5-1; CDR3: CASQGAHTDTQYF
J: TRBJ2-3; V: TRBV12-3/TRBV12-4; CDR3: CASSLGYRADTQYF
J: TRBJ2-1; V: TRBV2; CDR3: CASSELRYKEQFF
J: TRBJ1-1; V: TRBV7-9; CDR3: CASSRTAEAFF
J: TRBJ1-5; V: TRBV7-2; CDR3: CASSTRQGGRQPQHF
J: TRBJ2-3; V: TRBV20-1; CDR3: CSARGPGAHTDTQYF